Below, 16 T cell receptor beta chains from the same sample are listed, as sequenced in a study of shared clonotypes between healthy human individuals. This table comes from immunoSEQ multiplex PCR, and its TCRdb copy is limited to in-frame clones, with some not included. The sample includes about 1.1 million clones, about four fifths of them seen just once. The sample consisted of memory CD4+ T cells from PBMCs. Subset indicated: CD45RA-negative fraction. These receptors all stem from a man in his late teens or twenties in good health. Some clones in this sample may be carry-over from other donors' samples.

This chain joins TRBV10-1 and TRBJ1-1; 11 positions match TRBD1. CDR3 length: 16 residues. Per the germline V gene, CDR1 is WNHNN and CDR2 is SYGVQD (reference sequence). The J segment lost 0 bases and the V segment lost 4 bases, leaving 4 bases of the junction unmatched. CDR3 residues: CASSGGQGAMNTEAFF. The CDR3 DNA sequence: TGCGCCAGCAGTGGTGGACAGGGGGCTATGAACACTGAAGCTTTCTTT.

The V call is TRBV28, the J call TRBJ2-7; D gene uncertain. The CDR3 extends over 12 amino acids. Trimming removed 5 bases at V and 4 bases at J, with 9 bases between. Germline assignment: CDR1 MDHEN and CDR2 SYDVKM. CDR3 sequence reads: CASSRKGYEQYF. For the CDR3, the DNA is TGTGCCAGCAGTCGCAAGGGTTACGAGCAGTACTTC.

The chain uses TRBV11-2 and TRBJ1-5, with 10 bases aligning to TRBD1. The CDR3 contains 16 residues. The germline V gene encodes CDR1 SGHAT and CDR2 FQNNGV. J gave up 3 bases and V 4 bases, and 6 bases lay outside the gene matches. The CDR3 reads CASSSRTGGDNQPQHF. CDR3 coding DNA: TGTGCCAGCAGCTCCAGGACAGGGGGGGACAATCAGCCCCAGCATTTT.

In its sample, this clone was seen once. In DNA, the CDR3 is TGTGCCTGGAGGGAGGAGGGCCCCGAGCAGTACTTC. Translation: CAWREEGPEQYF. The J gene is TRBJ2-7, the V gene TRBV30; weak D call: TRBD2 (6 bases). Trimming removed 3 bases at V and 6 bases at J, with 12 bases between. Germline loops: CDR1 GTSNPN, CDR2 SVGIG (reference sequence). The CDR3 has 12 residues. Variable domain in full (rest from reference TRBV30 and TRBJ2-7): SQTIHQWPATLVQPVGSPLSLECTVEGTSNPNLYWYRQAAGRGLQLLFYSVGIGQISSEVPQNLSASRPQDRQFILSSKKLLLSDSGFYLCAWREEGPEQYFGPGTRLTVT.

The chain combines TRBV7-2 with TRBJ2-7, with 10 bases matching TRBD1. J gave up 9 bases and V 1 base, and 6 bases lay outside the gene matches. From germline, CDR1 is SGHTA and CDR2 FQGNSA. The CDR3 runs 14 residues. The CDR3, as DNA: TGTGCCAGCAGCTTAGGCGGGACAGGGGACGTGCAGTACTTC. It is translated as CASSLGGTGDVQYF. The full variable domain, its missing parts supplied by reference TRBV7-2 and TRBJ2-7, is GAGVSQSPSNKVTEKGKDVELRCDPISGHTALYWYRQSLGQGLEFLIYFQGNSAPDKSGLPSDRFSAERTGGSVSTLTIQRTQQEDSAVYLCASSLGGTGDVQYFGPGTRLTVT.

This clone was detected only a few times. The chain recombines TRBV27 with TRBJ2-2, with 7 bases matching TRBD1. The ends lost 5 bases at V and 5 bases at J; junction bases unmatched: 8. The CDR3 has 15 amino acids. Germline V gene sequence: CDR1 MNHEY, CDR2 SMNVEV (reference sequence). The CDR3 here is CASSPRQGWTGELFF. The CDR3 DNA reads as TGTGCCAGCAGTCCCCGACAGGGATGGACCGGGGAGCTGTTTTTT.

This clone was observed a handful of times. The chain joins TRBV15 to TRBJ1-1, with TRBD1 as a possible D gene (6 bases). CDR1 LNHNV and CDR2 YYDKDF come from the germline V gene (reference sequence). This CDR3 comprises 15 residues. Trimming stripped 3 bases from V and 0 bases from J, with 11 bases between. CDR3 region: CATSRSGQMNTEAFF. CDR3 in DNA: TGTGCCACCAGCAGGAGTGGACAGATGAACACTGAAGCTTTCTTT.

The rearrangement uses TRBV29-1 and TRBJ2-7; 10 bases agree with TRBD1. The trim removed 6 bases at V and 2 bases at J, leaving 7 bases unmatched. Germline assignment: CDR1 SQVTM and CDR2 ANQGSEA. This CDR3 spans 14 amino acids. CDR3 protein: CSVGQGPIPYEQYF. CDR3 coding DNA: TGCAGCGTGGGACAGGGGCCTATACCCTACGAGCAGTACTTC.

The chain combines TRBV19 with TRBJ1-1; 10 bases agree with TRBD1. The CDR3 covers 17 residues. Germline values: CDR1 LNHDA, CDR2 SQIVND (reference sequence). With 6 bases clipped from V and 0 bases from J, the junction kept 10 bases outside the gene matches. The CDR3 is CASRKAGTGAMNTEAFF. In nucleotides, the CDR3 is TGTGCCAGTAGAAAAGCCGGGACAGGGGCTATGAACACTGAAGCTTTCTTT.

This sequence joins TRBV28 and TRBJ2-7; 7 bases match TRBD2. The CDR3 loop spans 14 amino acids. The V and J ends lost 7 bases and 1 base, in that order; junction bases with no gene match: 7. Germline V CDR1 and CDR2: MDHEN, SYDVKM. CDR3 protein: CASNLWGGSYEQYF. The CDR3, as DNA: TGTGCCAGCAATCTATGGGGGGGGTCCTACGAGCAGTACTTC.

The V call is TRBV7-3, the J call TRBJ1-1; D call uncertain. The germline V gene has CDR1 SGHTA and CDR2 FQGTGA. With 5 bases removed from V and 2 bases from J, the gap between germline ends came to 21 bases. The CDR3 has 17 residues. The CDR3 protein is CASSLLGVGRGNTEAFF. In DNA form, the CDR3 reads TGTGCCAGCAGCCTTCTTGGGGTTGGGCGGGGAAACACTGAAGCTTTCTTT.

The rearrangement joins TRBV14 to TRBJ2-5; no clear D gene. Trimming removed 2 bases at V and 0 bases at J, with 7 bases between. The CDR3 spans 14 residues. Germline-derived CDR1 and CDR2 are SGHDN and FVKESK. The CDR3 bases are TGTGCCAGCAGCCAAAGGGTGTACCAAGAGACCCAGTACTTC. Translation: CASSQRVYQETQYF.

V gene TRBV6-1 combines with J gene TRBJ1-3; D gene ambiguous. CDR1 MNHNS and CDR2 SASEGT come from the germline V gene. The V end lost 4 bases, the J end lost 2 bases, and 12 bases lay between the germline ends. The CDR3 totals 15 residues. The DNA for the CDR3 is TGTGCCAGCAGTGTGGGGTGGGATCCTGGAAACACCATATATTTT. Its protein product is CASSVGWDPGNTIYF.

The V call is TRBV18, the J call TRBJ2-6, with 7 positions matching TRBD2. This CDR3 contains 16 residues. V dropped 0 bases and J dropped 2; count of bases not matched to a gene: 1. Looked up from germline, CDR1 is KGHSH and CDR2 is LQKENI. CDR3 residues: CASSPPGGAGANVLTF. The CDR3 bases are TGTGCCAGCTCACCACCGGGGGGGGCTGGGGCCAACGTCCTGACTTTC.

The CDR3: CASSPRQGLDPEAFF. In DNA, the CDR3 is TGTGCCAGCTCACCAAGACAGGGTTTGGATCCTGAAGCTTTCTTT. The genes are TRBV18 and TRBJ1-1; 7 nucleotides agree with TRBD1. Per germline, CDR1 KGHSH and CDR2 LQKENI. CDR3 length: 15 amino acids. V was clipped by 2 bases and J by 6 bases; unmatched bases: 9.

Points on this clone: This may come from a read error, since a much larger clone is one base off. The sample has other DNA sequences that encode this CDR3 too. The chain is built from TRBV11-3 and TRBJ2-3; no clear D gene. The CDR3 loop spans 12 amino acids. V was pared by 1 base and J by 5 bases, with 4 bases between. Per the germline V gene, CDR1 is SGHNT and CDR2 is YENEEA. The CDR3 loop reads CASSLGGDTQYF. CDR3 DNA sequence: TGTGCCAGCAGCTTAGGTGGAGATACGCAGTATTTT.